The 8 T cell receptor beta chains below all came from one sample that was sequenced in a study of beta chain features in type 1 diabetes. Every isolated RNA sample was fully reverse transcribed, so sequencing captured expressed TCRB transcripts. Method: immunoSEQ multiplex PCR; TCRdb's copy keeps in-frame clones and lacks some. The sample has under 800,000 clones, 15% to 18% seen once; the top ten hold around 0.1%. The sample comprised naive CD4+ T cells from blood. These receptors were obtained from a young man in good health.

This sequence joins TRBV30 and TRBJ1-3; 9 bases are shared with TRBD1. The trim removed 0 bases at V and 4 bases at J, leaving 4 bases unmatched. From germline, CDR1 is GTSNPN and CDR2 SVGIG (reference sequence). This CDR3 comprises 15 residues. CDR3 nucleotide sequence: TGTGCCTGGAGTGTAAAACAGGGGGCAGGAAACACCATATATTTT. It specifies CAWSVKQGAGNTIYF. The full variable domain, completed using reference TRBV30 and TRBJ1-3, is SQTIHQWPATLVQPVGSPLSLECTVEGTSNPNLYWYRQAAGRGLQLLFYSVGIGQISSEVPQNLSASRPQDRQFILSSKKLLLSDSGFYLCAWSVKQGAGNTIYFGEGSWLTVV.

The CDR3 loop reads CASSVGLAGGTYEQYF. As DNA, the CDR3 is TGTGCCAGCAGCGTAGGACTAGCGGGAGGAACCTACGAGCAGTACTTC. The rearrangement uses TRBV9 and TRBJ2-7; the match to TRBD2 covers 13 bases. V trimming: 0 bases; J trimming: 2 bases; junction bases outside the gene matches: 2. From germline, CDR1 is SGDLS and CDR2 YYNGEE. The CDR3 has 16 amino acids.

The gene calls are TRBV5-1 and TRBJ1-1; D gene unclear. Germline lookup yields CDR1 SGHRS and CDR2 YFSETQ. With 4 bases removed from V and 4 bases from J, the gap between germline ends came to 11 bases. The CDR3 length is 13 residues. CDR3 in amino acids: CASSGGRSTEAFF. CDR3 in DNA: TGCGCCAGCAGCGGCGGGCGGAGCACTGAAGCTTTCTTT. Full variable domain (remainder filled in from reference TRBV5-1 and TRBJ1-1): KAGVTQTPRYLIKTRGQQVTLSCSPISGHRSVSWYQQTPGQGLQFLFEYFSETQRNKGNFPGRFSGRQFSNSRSEMNVSTLELGDSALYLCASSGGRSTEAFFGQGTRLTVV.

The sample holds a few counts of this clone. The J gene is TRBJ1-6, the V gene TRBV6-5, with D maybe TRBD1 (6 bases). V was clipped by 5 bases and J by 10 bases, with 18 bases between them. Per germline, CDR1 MNHEY and CDR2 SVGAGI. The length of the CDR3 is 15 residues. The CDR3 region is CASSTSWGQKSPLHF. The CDR3 nucleotides are TGTGCCAGCAGTACCAGTTGGGGGCAGAAATCACCCCTCCACTTT.

This clone was found a few times. V and J are TRBV28 and TRBJ2-1, with D possibly TRBD1 on 6 matching bases. CDR1 is MDHEN and CDR2 is SYDVKM in the germline V gene. This CDR3 has 14 amino acids. Trimming pared 4 bases from V and 9 bases from J, leaving 16 bases between. The CDR3 loop is CASSSVNTGPEQFF. The CDR3 nucleotides read TGTGCCAGCAGTTCCGTTAATACAGGGCCTGAGCAGTTCTTC.

In its sample, this clone was seen a few times. The J gene is TRBJ2-1, the V gene TRBV7-3; no reliable D call. CDR1 SGHTA and CDR2 FQGTGA come from the germline V gene. The CDR3 contains 16 residues. The ends were cut back, 5 bases at V and 0 bases at J, with 14 bases in the middle. CDR3 nucleotides: TGTGCCAGCAGCGCCCTCCCGGGTAGCTCCTACAATGAGCAGTTCTTC. Translating it yields CASSALPGSSYNEQFF.

The chain carries TRBV11-2 and TRBJ2-7; 12 nucleotides line up with TRBD2. The CDR3 has 16 residues. Germline assignment: CDR1 SGHAT and CDR2 FQNNGV. J gave up 2 bases and V 5 bases, and 7 bases lay outside the gene matches. The CDR3 sequence is CASSAILAGGPYEQYF. CDR3 sequence (DNA): TGTGCCAGCAGCGCCATTCTAGCGGGAGGGCCCTACGAGCAGTACTTC.

The sample holds a few counts of this clone. The rearrangement uses TRBV6-1 and TRBJ2-1; possibly TRBD1 for D (6 bases). The V gene lost 0 bases and the J gene lost 3 bases, with 12 bases spanning the gap. The CDR3 sequence is 16 residues long. The germline CDR1 and CDR2 sequences are MNHNS and SASEGT. The chain's CDR3 is CASSEALGTFYNEQFF. The CDR3, as DNA: TGTGCCAGCAGTGAAGCCCTCGGGACATTCTACAATGAGCAGTTCTTC.